Shown below are 25 T cell receptor beta chains from a single sample sequenced in a study of somatic mutations in cytotoxic T cells in rheumatoid arthritis. Sequenced by immunoSEQ multiplex PCR; TCRdb stores in-frame clones only, minus some. Altogether around 16,000 clones are present, almost 85% being singletons, with the ten largest covering around 15%. Sequenced: CD8+ T cells sorted from blood. These receptors all stem from a woman aged 45-65 years with rheumatoid arthritis.

In its sample, this clone ranks as medium-sized. The CDR3 DNA reads as TGTGCCAGCAGTACACAGACAGGGACGATCTATGGCTACACCTTC. It encodes CASSTQTGTIYGYTF. The chain links TRBV6-5 to TRBJ1-2; 7 bases match TRBD1. The CDR3 is made up of 15 amino acids. The V and J ends lost 5 bases and 4 bases, in that order; junction bases with no gene match: 10. Germline V gene data show CDR1 as MNHEY and CDR2 as SVGAGI.

This clone has more than one count but fewer than ten. J is TRBJ2-2 and V is TRBV5-1, with a weak D call TRBD1 (5 bases). V was cut by 5 bases and J by 4 bases, with 15 bases left in between. Germline CDR1 is SGHRS and CDR2 is YFSETQ. CDR3 length: 15 residues. CDR3 DNA sequence: TGCGCCAGCAGGTCGTCTCAGGGCTCCACCGGGGAGCTGTTTTTT. Protein: CASRSSQGSTGELFF.

The rearrangement joins TRBV15 to TRBJ2-7, with D uncertain. The germline V gene encodes CDR1 LNHNV and CDR2 YYDKDF (reference sequence). The CDR3 spans 14 residues. Trimming stripped 4 bases from V and 4 bases from J, with 14 bases between. Here the CDR3 reads CATSTAVVGYEQYF. The CDR3 nucleotides read TGTGCCACCAGCACCGCCGTGGTTGGGTACGAGCAGTACTTC.

The chain uses TRBV4-3 and TRBJ2-7; D may be TRBD2 (6 bases). V was trimmed by 0 bases and J by 2 bases, leaving 14 bases between them. This CDR3 is built from 16 residues. Germline CDR1 reads LGHNA; CDR2 reads YSLEER. CDR3 sequence (DNA): TGCGCCAGCAGCCAAGATCGGGGCGGGGCTCCCTACGAGCAGTACTTC. It codes for CASSQDRGGAPYEQYF.

Here the CDR3 DNA reads TGTGCCAGTAGTACCCCCGGGGCTGAAGCTTTCTTT. Its protein product is CASSTPGAEAFF. The V call is TRBV19, the J call TRBJ1-1; D remains ambiguous. Germline loops: CDR1 LNHDA, CDR2 SQIVND (reference sequence). V gave up 4 bases and J gave up 6 bases, with 9 bases separating them. The CDR3 contains 12 residues.

CDR3 sequence (DNA): TGTGCCAGCAGCTCAGGCGGGGCTAGCGGGGCTGGGTGGTACAATGAGCAGTTCTTC. This sequence encodes CASSSGGASGAGWYNEQFF. This chain links TRBV7-9 with TRBJ2-1; 9 nucleotides line up with TRBD2. This CDR3 is 19 amino acids long. The V segment lost 4 bases and the J segment 4 bases; nucleotides outside the gene matches: 17. From germline, CDR1 is SEHNR and CDR2 FQNEAQ (reference sequence).

The rearrangement joins TRBV7-9 to TRBJ1-1; no definite D call. The CDR3 spans 13 residues. Per germline, CDR1 SEHNR and CDR2 FQNEAQ (reference sequence). V was clipped by 5 bases and J by 5 bases, with 12 bases between them. CDR3 residues: CASSLETTTEAFF. In nucleotides, the CDR3 is TGTGCCAGCAGCCTTGAGACGACTACTGAAGCTTTCTTT.

The V gene is TRBV27, the J gene TRBJ2-7, with D perhaps matching TRBD1 (6 bases). Per germline, CDR1 MNHEY and CDR2 SMNVEV (reference sequence). This CDR3 contains 14 residues. Trimming stripped 5 bases from V and 0 bases from J, with 11 bases between. The CDR3 sequence is CASSPGQNSYEQYF. DNA of the CDR3: TGTGCCAGCAGTCCCGGACAGAACTCCTACGAGCAGTACTTC.

This rearrangement joins TRBV28 to TRBJ2-1, with 7 bases identical to TRBD1. Trimming took 6 bases from V and 0 from J; bases not matched to a gene: 17. The germline V gene encodes CDR1 MDHEN and CDR2 SYDVKM. There are 19 residues in the CDR3. CDR3 nucleotides: TGTGCCAGCAGCCTCCGGGACAGCCGTAGGAAAAGCTCCTACAATGAGCAGTTCTTC. Translated, it gives CASSLRDSRRKSSYNEQFF.

This chain links TRBV7-6 with TRBJ2-7; weak D call: TRBD1 (6 bases). Trimming took 1 base from V and 4 from J, leaving 8 bases between them. CDR1 is SGHVS and CDR2 is FNYEAQ in the germline V gene. The CDR3 length is 13 residues. The CDR3 reads CASSLGQEYEQYF. The CDR3 DNA reads TGTGCCAGCAGCTTAGGACAGGAATACGAGCAGTACTTC. The whole variable domain, filled in from reference TRBV7-6 and TRBJ2-7, reads GAGVSQSPRYKVTKRGQDVALRCDPISGHVSLYWYRQALGQGPEFLTYFNYEAQQDKSGLPNDRFSAERPEGSISTLTIQRTEQRDSAMYRCASSLGQEYEQYFGPGTRLTVT.

This chain uses TRBV28 with TRBJ1-2, with D perhaps matching TRBD1 (6 bases). Germline lookup yields CDR1 MDHEN and CDR2 SYDVKM. Trimming stripped 6 bases from V and 8 bases from J, with 22 bases between. This CDR3 is built from 15 residues. This CDR3 reads CASRRPRGGKEGYTF. The DNA of the CDR3 is TGTGCCAGCAGACGCCCCAGGGGCGGAAAAGAAGGCTACACCTTC.

The chain links TRBV15 to TRBJ2-7; no definite D call. Germline CDR1 reads LNHNV; CDR2 reads YYDKDF (reference sequence). The CDR3 runs 15 residues. V dropped 8 bases and J dropped 0 bases, with 17 bases sitting between them. The CDR3 DNA is TGTGCCACCCAAAACCCCCTTTCGAGCTCCTACGAGCAGTACTTC. Its translation: CATQNPLSSSYEQYF.

This rearrangement joins TRBV28 to TRBJ2-5; 9 nucleotides line up with TRBD1. The CDR3 length is 16 residues. The trim removed 7 bases at V and 5 bases at J, leaving 14 bases unmatched. Looked up from germline, CDR1 is MDHEN and CDR2 is SYDVKM. For the CDR3, the DNA is TGTGCCAGCATAGAAAGGACAGGGGATTACCGGGAGACCCAGTACTTC. Protein product: CASIERTGDYRETQYF.

The CDR3, as DNA: TGTGCCAGCAGCTTAGCGGTGTCCGCGAGCTCCTACGAGCAGTACTTC. Its protein product is CASSLAVSASSYEQYF. This sequence joins TRBV7-8 and TRBJ2-7; D is ambiguous. The V and J ends lost 0 bases and 0 bases respectively, with 12 bases between them. Germline V gene sequence: CDR1 SGHVS, CDR2 FQNEAQ. CDR3 length: 16 amino acids.

The sample holds a few counts of this clone. The genes are TRBV14 and TRBJ1-2, with D perhaps TRBD1 (6 bases). In germline, CDR1 is SGHDN, CDR2 FVKESK. Trimming took 2 bases from V and 7 from J, leaving 14 bases between them. CDR3 length: 14 residues. The CDR3 DNA reads TGTGCCAGCAGCCAATACTACAGGGAGGGTGGCTACACCTTC. Translating gives CASSQYYREGGYTF.

The sample holds one count of this clone. V usage is TRBV28 and J usage is TRBJ1-2; 12 nucleotides agree with TRBD1. With 5 bases clipped from V and 7 bases from J, the junction kept 5 bases outside the gene matches. CDR1 and CDR2 (germline): MDHEN, SYDVKM. This CDR3 region has 14 residues. The CDR3 nucleotides are TGTGCCAGCAGTCCGGGACAGGGGGCCGGTGGCTACACCTTC. Its protein is CASSPGQGAGGYTF.

V is TRBV4-1 and J is TRBJ1-2; possible D gene TRBD1, 5 bases. Germline values: CDR1 MGHRA, CDR2 YSYEKL. V was pared by 4 bases and J by 4 bases, with 13 bases between. The CDR3 totals 14 residues. CDR3 bases: TGCGCCAGCAGCCCTCAGCAGGGTTTCTATGGCTACACCTTC. This translates into CASSPQQGFYGYTF.

The genes are TRBV30 and TRBJ1-1, with 8 bases matching TRBD1. Germline V gene lookup returns CDR1 GTSNPN and CDR2 SVGIG (reference sequence). This CDR3 has 14 residues. The V gene end was trimmed by 5 bases and the J gene end by 3 bases; junction bases not matched to a gene: 8. CDR3 bases: TGTGCCTGGTCCTCAGGGGGCGCATACACTGAAGCTTTCTTT. This codes for CAWSSGGAYTEAFF.

The chain carries TRBV6-5 and TRBJ1-1, with unresolved D. V lost 10 bases and J lost 2, with 11 bases in between. The germline V gene encodes CDR1 MNHEY and CDR2 SVGAGI. CDR3 length equals 12 residues. CDR3 loop: CATQVGNTEAFF. Here the CDR3 DNA reads TGTGCCACCCAAGTAGGAAACACTGAAGCTTTCTTT.

By share, this clone counts as large. The chain combines TRBV28 with TRBJ1-5, with 8 positions matching TRBD1. Germline V gene lookup returns CDR1 MDHEN and CDR2 SYDVKM. This CDR3 is built from 16 residues. Unmatched junction bases numbered 8, after V lost 6 bases and J lost 1 base. DNA of the CDR3: TGTGCCAGCAGCCAGGACAGGGTAGGGAGCAATCAGCCCCAGCATTTT. Encoded protein: CASSQDRVGSNQPQHF.

The rearrangement joins TRBV13 to TRBJ2-7, with 14 bases that match TRBD2. Germline-derived CDR1 and CDR2 are PRHDT and FYEKMQ (reference sequence). The CDR3 runs 16 residues. V was clipped by 5 bases and J by 4 bases; unmatched bases: 7. CDR3 nucleotides: TGTGCCAGCAGCCCAGGGACTAGCGGGGGTTTTTACGAGCAGTACTTC. Translating it yields CASSPGTSGGFYEQYF.

The chain joins TRBV7-9 to TRBJ2-5; the D is unclear. This CDR3 has 13 amino acids. The germline V gene has CDR1 SEHNR and CDR2 FQNEAQ (reference sequence). With 1 base removed from V and 5 bases from J, the gap between germline ends came to 8 bases. CDR3 coding DNA: TGTGCCAGCAGCTTAGACCTGAGGGAGACCCAGTACTTC. Translated: CASSLDLRETQYF.

The chain is built from TRBV11-2 and TRBJ2-7, with 10 positions matching TRBD2. The CDR3 length is 17 residues. V gave up 5 bases and J gave up 3 bases; unmatched junction bases: 13. Germline V CDR1 and CDR2: SGHAT, FQNNGV. CDR3 sequence: CASSHLAGLAGVYEQYF. Here the CDR3 DNA reads TGTGCCAGCAGCCACCTCGCGGGGCTAGCGGGGGTCTACGAGCAGTACTTC.

The chain recombines TRBV5-6 with TRBJ2-5; D perhaps matches TRBD1 (5 bases). The germline V gene encodes CDR1 SGHDT and CDR2 YYEEEE. The CDR3 has 15 amino acids. Trimming removed 5 bases from V and 4 bases from J, with 18 bases in between. The CDR3 DNA reads as TGTGCCAGCAGGGGGTGGGCAGGGAACGTAGAGACCCAGTACTTC. The encoded protein is CASRGWAGNVETQYF.

The chain is built from TRBV19 and TRBJ2-7; 8 bases align to TRBD2. CDR3 length: 15 amino acids. Germline trimming cut 1 base from V and 1 base from J; bases unmatched to any gene: 3. Germline lookup yields CDR1 LNHDA and CDR2 SQIVND (reference sequence). CDR3 residues: CASSIVASGSYEQYF. CDR3 in DNA: TGTGCCAGTAGTATAGTGGCTAGCGGGTCCTACGAGCAGTACTTC.